This TCR beta chain was obtained from a study of vaccination and CD4 T cells after COVID-19. Looking at the study overall: Samples after vaccination came a median around 70 days past dose two, ranging 14 to 241. Overlapping spike peptides from SARS-CoV-2, HCoV-NL63, HCoV-OC43 and HCoV-229E served to stimulate the cells.

Treatment in this sample: roughly 10-day PBMC culture with coronavirus spike peptide pools or control peptides (ViraFEST assay). The CDR3 runs to 16 residues. Germline assignment: CDR1 SNHLY and CDR2 FYNNEI. J gave up 1 base and V 7 bases, and 11 bases lay outside the gene matches. Study observations and caveats: Data came from relatively few convalescent patients and lacked early post-infection timepoints. SARS-CoV-2-reactive clonotypes rose nonsignificantly, with the median going from approximately 21 to 40.

As for this clonotype: The antigen is not known.

The study sequenced cultured CD4+ T cell DNA using the Oncomine TCR Beta short-read assay. TCRdb independently ran MiXCR on the PCR reads; one entry per CDR3 protein. The data show around 18,000 distinct CDR3 sequences, approximately 61% seen once. The sequenced sample was CD4+ T cells from blood, cultured in vitro, obtained after SARS-CoV-2 vaccination. V gene TRBV2 combines with J gene TRBJ1-1; 8 bases are shared with TRBD1. The TCR originated in a human donor who had recovered from COVID-19. CDR3 sequence: CASNSWTGWSNTEAFF. In DNA, the CDR3 is TGTGCCAGCAATAGCTGGACAGGGTGGTCGAACACTGAAGCTTTCTTT.